This TCR beta chain was observed in a study of monozygotic twins with inflammatory bowel disease. Study results and limitations: Patient repertoires may have gained variability from differing immunosuppressive treatments.

From the 5' RACE reads, TCRdb lists one entry per CDR3 protein and no DNA. In total, the table holds about 450,000 distinct CDR3 sequences. As to this clonotype: Its antigen is unidentified.

Sequences were obtained from blood. The receptor comes from a human donor with ulcerative colitis or Crohn's disease, or a healthy co-twin of an affected twin (not recorded which).

The CDR3 is CASAGEGFGGGYQETQYF. This chain uses TRBV5-6 with TRBJ2-5; the D call of TRBD1 rests on TCRdb alone, since no DNA is present to check it. The CDR3 consists of 18 residues. The germline CDR1 and CDR2 sequences are SGHDT and YYEEEE.